This passage covers 13 T cell receptor beta chains from one sample sequenced in a study of OX40 agonist ivuxolimab in advanced cancers. Using immunoSEQ multiplex PCR, the repertoire was profiled, and TCRdb retains in-frame clones only, with some absent. In the table there are about 68,000 clones, about 84% of which are singletons. Here the sequenced sample was CD4+ or CD8+ T cells sorted from blood, taken in a trial of the OX40 agonist ivuxolimab. The receptor source for this set is an adult with an advanced solid tumor such as melanoma, head and neck, liver or kidney cancer.

The gene calls are TRBV10-1 and TRBJ2-1, with 7 bases identical to TRBD2. Losses at the gene ends were 9 bases for V and 0 bases for J; bases not matched to a gene: 8. Germline CDR1 and CDR2: WNHNN and SYGVQD (reference sequence). The CDR3 runs to 15 residues. CDR3 loop: CASSSGFSSYNEQFF. CDR3 coding DNA: TGCGCCAGTAGTAGCGGGTTTAGCTCCTACAATGAGCAGTTCTTC.

In its sample, this clone was seen a few times. The chain combines TRBV2 with TRBJ1-1; D unclear. Trimming left V 4 bases short and J 3 bases short, with 15 bases between. The CDR3 consists of 15 residues. Germline V gene sequence: CDR1 SNHLY, CDR2 FYNNEI. This CDR3 is CASSGARGVDTEAFF. CDR3 nucleotide sequence: TGTGCCAGCAGTGGGGCGCGGGGAGTTGACACTGAAGCTTTCTTT.

V usage is TRBV18 and J usage is TRBJ2-1; tentatively, D is TRBD1 (6 bases). The CDR3 length is 16 residues. Germline assignment: CDR1 KGHSH and CDR2 LQKENI. V was shortened by 3 bases and J by 0 bases, with 12 bases between the two germline ends. In nucleotides, the CDR3 is TGTGCCAGCTCACCGATAACAGGGAGCTCCTACAATGAGCAGTTCTTC. Protein product: CASSPITGSSYNEQFF.

The chain has TRBV6-4 and TRBJ1-6; D gene unclear. Trimming stripped 9 bases from V and 0 bases from J, with 6 bases between. CDR1 is MRHNA and CDR2 is SNTAGT in the germline V gene. The CDR3 contains 13 residues. CDR3 nucleotides: TGTGCCAGTTATGGCTCCTATAATTCACCCCTCCACTTT. It translates to CASYGSYNSPLHF.

The chain couples TRBV6-6 to TRBJ2-7, with TRBD1 as a possible D gene (7 bases). The CDR3 runs 12 residues. V shed 5 bases and J shed 8 bases, with 13 bases lying between them. Germline values: CDR1 MNHNY, CDR2 SVGAGI (reference sequence). CDR3 residues: CASSPRGEKQYF. The CDR3 DNA reads as TGTGCCAGCAGTCCCAGGGGGGAGAAGCAGTACTTC.

V gene TRBV13 combines with J gene TRBJ1-2; D is possibly TRBD1 (6 bases). Germline CDR1 is PRHDT and CDR2 is FYEKMQ (reference sequence). The CDR3 sequence is 15 residues long. Deletions cut 5 bases from V and 13 bases from J, with 26 bases between. Here the CDR3 reads CASSRGLSPGQSGTF. The CDR3 bases are TGTGCCAGCAGCCGGGGACTCTCGCCCGGACAGAGTGGCACCTTC.

V is TRBV5-6 and J is TRBJ2-2; unclear D gene. Germline assignment: CDR1 SGHDT and CDR2 YYEEEE. Between the trimmed V and J ends, which lost 4 bases and 6 bases, there was a span of 13 bases. This CDR3 has 14 amino acids. The CDR3 bases are TGTGCCAGCAGCCCATTCGACGGATCCGGGGAGCTGTTTTTT. This codes for CASSPFDGSGELFF.

V is TRBV5-1 and J is TRBJ1-4; the D is unclear. This CDR3 is built from 13 residues. The germline gives CDR1 SGHRS, CDR2 YFSETQ. The V and J ends lost 6 bases and 3 bases respectively, with 9 bases between them. The CDR3 bases are TGCGCCAGCATGGCAGCACCTAATGAAAAACTGTTTTTT. Translation: CASMAAPNEKLFF.

The chain is built from TRBV11-3 and TRBJ2-7; D might be TRBD1 or TRBD2, each matching 5 bases. V was pared by 6 bases and J by 1 base, with 10 bases between. CDR3 length equals 13 residues. Germline V lookup: CDR1 SGHNT, CDR2 YENEEA. The CDR3 sequence: CASRGTGSYEQYF. In DNA form, the CDR3 reads TGTGCCAGCAGGGGGACCGGATCCTACGAGCAGTACTTC.

This chain connects TRBV5-4 to TRBJ1-2, with TRBD1 as a possible D gene (6 bases). The germline gives CDR1 SGHNT, CDR2 YYREEE (reference sequence). This CDR3 has 15 amino acids. V dropped 0 bases and J dropped 3 bases, with 12 bases sitting between them. The CDR3 DNA follows: TGTGCCAGCAGCTTGGATCCGGGGGCGGACTATGGCTACACCTTC. Protein: CASSLDPGADYGYTF.

This sequence joins TRBV4-3 and TRBJ1-1; unclear D gene. Germline loops: CDR1 LGHNA, CDR2 YSLEER. V was cut by 0 bases and J by 0 bases, with 5 bases left in between. The CDR3 is 14 residues long. CDR3 in DNA: TGCGCCAGCAGCCAAGAGAAGTTGAACACTGAAGCTTTCTTT. Encoded protein: CASSQEKLNTEAFF.

This clone was seen more than once but under ten times. The CDR3 is CASSLEGSETQYF. The CDR3 DNA reads as TGCGCCAGCAGCTTGGAAGGGTCGGAGACCCAGTACTTC. This chain uses TRBV5-1 with TRBJ2-5; no reliable D call. Germline values: CDR1 SGHRS, CDR2 YFSETQ. V lost 0 bases and J lost 5, with 8 bases in between. The CDR3 runs 13 residues.

This clone was recorded a few times. This rearrangement joins TRBV7-9 to TRBJ2-3; D is ambiguous. In germline, CDR1 is SEHNR, CDR2 FQNEAQ (reference sequence). The CDR3 contains 14 residues. V shed 1 base and J shed 5 bases, with 10 bases lying between them. Written as DNA, the CDR3 is TGTGCCAGCAGCTTAGATTGGGTCGGAGATACGCAGTATTTT. This codes for CASSLDWVGDTQYF. Full variable domain (rest looked up from reference TRBV7-9 and TRBJ2-3): DTGVSQNPRHKITKRGQNVTFRCDPISEHNRLYWYRQTLGQGPEFLTYFQNEAQLEKSRLLSDRFSAERPKGSFSTLEIQRTEQGDSAMYLCASSLDWVGDTQYFGPGTRLTVL.